This T cell receptor beta chain was captured by sequencing in a study of cytomegalovirus exposure and HLA in healthy donors. Study results and limitations: Reportedly, HLA-A and HLA-B alleles of most subjects were accurately predicted from TCR beta.

The PCR employed 60 Vbeta primers together with 13 Jbeta primers. Repertoires were generated with immunoSEQ multiplex PCR, while TCRdb's copy carries only in-frame clones and drops some. Here the sample spans around 160,000 clones, around 78% being singletons. This clone appeared a few times. The antigen remains undetermined. V was pared by 3 bases and J by 4 bases, with 9 bases between. The CDR3 extends over 14 amino acids. CDR1 is SNHLY, CDR2 FYNNEI, per germline. These donors counted as nominally healthy when sampled, but unrecorded immune exposures were likely. The clonotype originates from a middle-aged woman in good health and CMV-seronegative. The chain is built from TRBV2 and TRBJ1-4; D call uncertain. The sequencing input was PBMCs. CDR3 coding DNA: TGTGCCAGCAGTGAGGGCCAGTTTAATGAAAAACTGTTTTTT. This translates into CASSEGQFNEKLFF.